One and the same sample provided the 28 T cell receptor beta chains below, sequenced in a study of graft-versus-host responses after intestinal transplantation. This table comes from immunoSEQ multiplex PCR, and its TCRdb copy is limited to in-frame clones, with some not included. The table includes 90,000 to 150,000 clones, 85% to 95% detected once. These receptors have no known antigen. The sample here was unstimulated CD4+ T cells sorted from spleen or lymph node cells, taken before intestinal transplant. The receptors were sampled from a human donor who received an intestinal transplant.

This clone was recorded only once. This chain connects TRBV29-1 to TRBJ2-1, with 8 bases that match TRBD1. CDR1 SQVTM and CDR2 ANQGSEA come from the germline V gene. This CDR3 comprises 17 residues. J lost 7 bases, V lost 6 bases, and 20 bases had no gene match. CDR3 region: CSVGSRTGTLSENEQFF. Here the CDR3 DNA reads TGCAGCGTGGGATCGAGGACAGGGACCCTTTCGGAGAATGAGCAGTTCTTC.

This chain uses TRBV6-5 with TRBJ2-7; no clear D gene. Deletions cut 2 bases from V and 2 bases from J, with 7 bases between. This CDR3 is built from 13 residues. Germline-derived CDR1 and CDR2 are MNHEY and SVGAGI. The CDR3 sequence is CASSYPETYEQYF. In DNA, the CDR3 is TGTGCCAGCAGTTACCCGGAGACCTACGAGCAGTACTTC.

In regard to this clone: The germline gene is not matched at one end of the junction; a read error may be the cause. This chain joins TRBV7-7 and TRBJ2-5, with TRBD1 matching over 9 bases. Germline CDR1 and CDR2: SSHAT and FNYEAQ (reference sequence). The CDR3 contains 16 residues. CDR3 in amino acids: CASSAHRGRRGETQYF. The CDR3 coding sequence is TGTGCTAGCAGCGCCCACAGGGGGCGCCGGGGGGAGACCCAGTACTTC.

The gene calls are TRBV30 and TRBJ1-1; no clear D. Germline CDR1 reads GTSNPN; CDR2 reads SVGIG (reference sequence). The V end was cut by 5 bases, the J end by 11 bases, with 24 bases between. CDR3 length: 14 residues. CDR3 nucleotide sequence: TGTGCCTGGGCCGAGTGGGGAGGAGGAGGTAAGGCTTTCTTT. Protein: CAWAEWGGGGKAFF.

The chain employs TRBV5-1 and TRBJ1-3; D is unresolved. Deletions cut 0 bases from V and 0 bases from J, with 10 bases between. The CDR3 spans 16 residues. Germline-derived CDR1 and CDR2 are SGHRS and YFSETQ. CDR3 DNA sequence: TGCGCCAGCAGCTTGGCCGCGGCCGGCTCTGGAAACACCATATATTTT. Amino acids: CASSLAAAGSGNTIYF. Filled out from reference TRBV5-1 and TRBJ1-3, the complete variable domain reads KAGVTQTPRYLIKTRGQQVTLSCSPISGHRSVSWYQQTPGQGLQFLFEYFSETQRNKGNFPGRFSGRQFSNSRSEMNVSTLELGDSALYLCASSLAAAGSGNTIYFGEGSWLTVV.

The V call is TRBV7-2, the J call TRBJ1-1; D gene ambiguous. The CDR3 covers 14 residues. The ends were cut back, 2 bases at V and 1 base at J, with 8 bases in the middle. Germline CDR1 SGHTA, CDR2 FQGNSA. DNA of the CDR3: TGTGCCAGCAGCTTAATTAGGGAGAACACTGAAGCTTTCTTT. It yields the protein CASSLIRENTEAFF.

The table lists this clone with a count of one. The chain uses TRBV5-1 and TRBJ2-2, with D maybe TRBD1 (5 bases). The V gene lost 0 bases and the J gene lost 5 bases, with 8 bases spanning the gap. The CDR3 has 14 residues. Looked up from germline, CDR1 is SGHRS and CDR2 is YFSETQ. The CDR3 is CASSLVGQTGELFF. The CDR3 DNA follows: TGCGCCAGCAGCTTGGTGGGGCAAACCGGGGAGCTGTTTTTT. Together with reference TRBV5-1 and TRBJ2-2, the CDR3 gives the full variable domain: KAGVTQTPRYLIKTRGQQVTLSCSPISGHRSVSWYQQTPGQGLQFLFEYFSETQRNKGNFPGRFSGRQFSNSRSEMNVSTLELGDSALYLCASSLVGQTGELFFGEGSRLTVL.

V and J are TRBV28 and TRBJ2-1; D tentatively reads TRBD1 or TRBD2 (6 bases each). The CDR3 consists of 15 residues. CDR1 and CDR2 (germline): MDHEN, SYDVKM. Trimming removed 0 bases from V and 7 bases from J, with 13 bases in between. The CDR3 DNA sequence: TGTGCCAGCAGTTTATGGGGGGGCCCGGTAAATGAGCAGTTCTTC. This sequence encodes CASSLWGGPVNEQFF.

The chain combines TRBV7-2 with TRBJ2-1; 15 bases fit TRBD2. V lost 4 bases to trimming and J lost 12 bases; unmatched junction nucleotides: 7. Looked up from germline, CDR1 is SGHTA and CDR2 is FQGNSA. The CDR3 is 15 amino acids. The CDR3 region is CASSSGTSGGKRQFF. CDR3 in DNA: TGTGCCAGCAGCTCCGGGACTAGCGGGGGGAAGCGGCAGTTCTTC.

The V call is TRBV30, the J call TRBJ1-1; D gene uncertain. Per the germline V gene, CDR1 is GTSNPN and CDR2 is SVGIG (reference sequence). This CDR3 has 14 amino acids. The V gene lost 4 bases and the J gene lost 4 bases, with 16 bases spanning the gap. This CDR3 reads CAWIPRLRTTEAFF. The CDR3 DNA follows: TGTGCCTGGATCCCAAGGTTGAGGACCACTGAAGCTTTCTTT.

This chain's CDR3 is CAWSVPAGDYEQYF. The CDR3 DNA is TGTGCCTGGAGTGTACCAGCGGGAGATTACGAGCAGTACTTC. This chain uses TRBV30 with TRBJ2-7; 8 bases fit TRBD2. Trimming at V came to 0 bases and at J to 4 bases, leaving 5 bases not matched to a gene. CDR3 size: 14 residues. CDR1 GTSNPN and CDR2 SVGIG come from the germline V gene (reference sequence).

This sequence joins TRBV5-1 and TRBJ2-7, with 7 bases that match TRBD1. The V gene end was trimmed by 4 bases and the J gene end by 5 bases; junction bases not matched to a gene: 9. Germline CDR1 is SGHRS and CDR2 is YFSETQ. This CDR3 has 14 amino acids. The CDR3 loop reads CASSLFKTGDEQYF. CDR3 DNA: TGCGCCAGCAGCCTATTTAAAACAGGGGACGAGCAGTACTTC.

V is TRBV28 and J is TRBJ1-3; 7 bases are a match to TRBD1. Germline CDR1 reads MDHEN; CDR2 reads SYDVKM. There are 17 residues in the CDR3. J lost 0 bases, V lost 1 base, and 6 bases had no gene match. CDR3 DNA sequence: TGTGCCAGCAGTTTATTTTCGGGACAGATCTCTGGAAACACCATATATTTT. It yields the protein CASSLFSGQISGNTIYF.

The rearrangement links TRBV18 to TRBJ2-1; 13 nucleotides match TRBD2. The CDR3 loop spans 17 amino acids. Germline CDR1 is KGHSH and CDR2 is LQKENI. With 6 bases clipped from V and 7 bases from J, the junction kept 12 bases outside the gene matches. The CDR3 DNA sequence: TGTGCCAGCTCCCAAAGGGAGGGACTAGCGGGACTGAATGAGCAGTTCTTC. It codes for CASSQREGLAGLNEQFF.

This clone was observed once. The V call is TRBV7-8, the J call TRBJ2-5; the match to TRBD2 covers 7 bases. V was clipped by 4 bases and J by 9 bases; unmatched bases: 20. Germline loops: CDR1 SGHVS, CDR2 FQNEAQ. The CDR3 is made up of 17 amino acids. The CDR3 DNA sequence: TGTGCCAGCAGCTCGTGGGGCCGGTCGCGGCTAAGCGGGGCCCAGTACTTC. Its translation: CASSSWGRSRLSGAQYF.

The chain has TRBV9 and TRBJ2-5, with D unresolved. Trimming removed 0 bases at V and 4 bases at J, with 7 bases between. Per germline, CDR1 SGDLS and CDR2 YYNGEE. This CDR3 comprises 13 residues. The CDR3, as DNA: TGTGCCAGCAGCGTAGATACGCGAGAGACCCAGTACTTC. It yields the protein CASSVDTRETQYF.

V gene TRBV5-1 combines with J gene TRBJ2-1; D might be TRBD1 or TRBD2, each matching 5 bases. Germline CDR1 is SGHRS and CDR2 is YFSETQ. The V and J ends lost 0 bases and 6 bases respectively, with 10 bases between them. The CDR3 sequence is 14 residues long. CDR3: CASSLARGLNEQFF. The DNA of the CDR3 is TGCGCCAGCAGCTTGGCGAGGGGCCTCAATGAGCAGTTCTTC.

The chain is built from TRBV18 and TRBJ1-4, with D unclear. This CDR3 comprises 15 residues. CDR1 and CDR2 (germline): KGHSH, LQKENI. V was trimmed by 6 bases and J by 0 bases, leaving 11 bases between them. CDR3 protein: CASSDRVATNEKLFF. The CDR3 DNA sequence: TGTGCCAGCTCCGATCGCGTTGCAACTAATGAAAAACTGTTTTTT.

Regarding this clone: One junction end disagrees with the germline gene, perhaps due to a read error. The rearrangement links TRBV7-7 to TRBJ2-3; D is perhaps TRBD2 (5 bases). The CDR3 length is 13 residues. CDR1 is SSHAT, CDR2 FNYEAQ, per germline (reference sequence). CDR3 loop: CASSSGVTDTQYF. CDR3 in DNA: TGTGCTAGCAGCTCCGGGGTTACAGATACGCAGTATTTT. Using reference TRBV7-7 and TRBJ2-3 for the parts outside the CDR3, the full variable domain is GAGVSQSPRYKVTKRGQDVTLRCDPISSHATLYWYQQALGQGPEFLTYFNYEAQPDKSGLPSDRFSAERPEGSISTLTIQRTEQRDSAMYRCASSSGVTDTQYFGPGTRLTVL.

The chain joins TRBV11-2 to TRBJ1-3, with D hard to call. Trimming stripped 1 base from V and 3 bases from J, with 13 bases between. Germline CDR1 reads SGHAT; CDR2 reads FQNNGV. The CDR3 length is 16 residues. CDR3 nucleotides: TGTGCCAGCAGCTTAGTTACCTTCCCGAGTGGAAACACCATATATTTT. Protein product: CASSLVTFPSGNTIYF.

The chain is built from TRBV6-6 and TRBJ1-4; no clear D. Between the trimmed V and J ends, which lost 7 bases and 7 bases, there was a span of 16 bases. CDR1 MNHNY and CDR2 SVGAGI come from the germline V gene (reference sequence). CDR3 size: 14 residues. For the CDR3, the DNA is TGTGCCAGCATCCTAGGAGGTCTAAGTGAAAAACTGTTTTTT. This encodes CASILGGLSEKLFF.

CDR3 coding DNA: TGTGCCAGCAGTTACTCGTCCTATGATAACACTGAAGCTTTCTTT. It yields the protein CASSYSSYDNTEAFF. V is TRBV6-5 and J is TRBJ1-1, with no clear D. Germline V CDR1 and CDR2: MNHEY, SVGAGI. The CDR3 spans 15 residues. Trimming pared 0 bases from V and 2 bases from J, leaving 10 bases between.

The rearrangement links TRBV28 to TRBJ2-3; perhaps TRBD2 as D (7 bases). Deletions cut 7 bases from V and 3 bases from J, with 17 bases between. CDR3 length: 15 residues. Germline V gives CDR1 MDHEN, CDR2 SYDVKM. In nucleotides, the CDR3 is TGTGCCAGCACCAGAGGGGGAGGGAGGACAGATACGCAGTATTTT. The encoded protein is CASTRGGGRTDTQYF.

The genes are TRBV9 and TRBJ2-1, with 8 bases fitting TRBD2. The junction had 10 bases not matched to a gene; V was cut back by 1 base and J by 7 bases. The CDR3 length is 16 residues. Looked up from germline, CDR1 is SGDLS and CDR2 is YYNGEE. This CDR3 reads CASSVLSGGPWNEQFF. As DNA, the CDR3 is TGTGCCAGCAGCGTATTATCGGGAGGGCCATGGAATGAGCAGTTCTTC.

This clone was recorded a few times. The chain carries TRBV14 and TRBJ2-1; 9 bases map to TRBD1. The germline V gene has CDR1 SGHDN and CDR2 FVKESK. J was trimmed by 7 bases and V by 6 bases; bases with no gene match: 10. The CDR3 contains 15 residues. The CDR3 reads CASRESGTGFNEQFF. CDR3 sequence (DNA): TGTGCCAGCAGGGAATCCGGGACAGGGTTTAATGAGCAGTTCTTC.

The chain joins TRBV2 to TRBJ1-1; 7 positions match TRBD1. The CDR3 loop spans 14 amino acids. V dropped 4 bases and J dropped 5; count of bases not matched to a gene: 7. The germline CDR1 and CDR2 sequences are SNHLY and FYNNEI. DNA for the CDR3: TGTGCCAGCAGTGGCGTTACAGGGGTTACTGAAGCTTTCTTT. Protein sequence: CASSGVTGVTEAFF.

The genes are TRBV9 and TRBJ1-2; D gene ambiguous. V was cut by 4 bases and J by 2 bases, with 9 bases left in between. The CDR3 consists of 13 residues. Per germline, CDR1 SGDLS and CDR2 YYNGEE. This chain's CDR3 is CASSPGPNYGYTF. In DNA, the CDR3 is TGTGCCAGCAGCCCTGGGCCGAACTATGGCTACACCTTC.

This clone was seen just once. The chain links TRBV11-2 to TRBJ2-7; TRBD1 might be the D (8 bases). This CDR3 is 17 amino acids long. Trimming removed 5 bases from V and 0 bases from J, with 20 bases in between. Germline CDR1 is SGHAT and CDR2 is FQNNGV. The CDR3 DNA reads TGTGCCAGCAGCCCCCAGGGGGGGACAGGCCCCTCCTACGAGCAGTACTTC. As protein: CASSPQGGTGPSYEQYF.